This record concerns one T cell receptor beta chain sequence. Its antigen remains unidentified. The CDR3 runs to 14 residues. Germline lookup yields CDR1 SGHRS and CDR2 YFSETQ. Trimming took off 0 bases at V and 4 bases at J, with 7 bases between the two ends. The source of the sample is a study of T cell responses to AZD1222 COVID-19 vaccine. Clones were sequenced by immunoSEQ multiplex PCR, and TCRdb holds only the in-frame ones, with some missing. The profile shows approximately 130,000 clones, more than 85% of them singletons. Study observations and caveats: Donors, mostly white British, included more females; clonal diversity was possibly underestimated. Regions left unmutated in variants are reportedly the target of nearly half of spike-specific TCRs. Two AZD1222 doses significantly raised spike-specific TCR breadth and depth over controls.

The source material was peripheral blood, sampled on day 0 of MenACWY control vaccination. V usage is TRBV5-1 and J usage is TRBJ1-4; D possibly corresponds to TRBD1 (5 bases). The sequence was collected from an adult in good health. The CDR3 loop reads CASSLGGGNEKLFF. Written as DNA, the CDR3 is TGCGCCAGCAGCTTGGGTGGGGGTAATGAAAAACTGTTTTTT.